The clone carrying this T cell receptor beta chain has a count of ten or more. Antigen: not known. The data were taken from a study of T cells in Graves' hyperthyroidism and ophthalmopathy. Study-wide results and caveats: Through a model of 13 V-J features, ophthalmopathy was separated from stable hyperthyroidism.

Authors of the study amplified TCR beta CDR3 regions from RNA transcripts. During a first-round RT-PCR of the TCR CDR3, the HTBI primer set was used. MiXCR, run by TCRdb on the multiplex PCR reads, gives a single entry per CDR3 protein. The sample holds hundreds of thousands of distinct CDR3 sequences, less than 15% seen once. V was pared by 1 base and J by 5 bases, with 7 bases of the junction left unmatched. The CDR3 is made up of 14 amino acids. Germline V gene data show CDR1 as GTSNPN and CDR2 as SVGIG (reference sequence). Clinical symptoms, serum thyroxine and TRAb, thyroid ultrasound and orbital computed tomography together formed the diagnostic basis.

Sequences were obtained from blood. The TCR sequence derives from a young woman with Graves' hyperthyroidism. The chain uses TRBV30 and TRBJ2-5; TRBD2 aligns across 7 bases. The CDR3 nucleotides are TGTGCCTGGAGTGCGGGAGGTTTCATCGAGACCCAGTACTTC. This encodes CAWSAGGFIETQYF.